This record looks at one T cell receptor (beta chain) sequence and its context. Running of the v3.0 immunoSEQ assay took place at survey level. Generated by immunoSEQ multiplex PCR, the TCRdb table keeps only in-frame clones and is missing some. This sample has about 21,000 clones; 85% occur once, and the top ten carry roughly 3.9%. This sample was taken from a study of long-term antiretroviral therapy in people with HIV. V was pared by 0 bases and J by 4 bases, with 7 bases between. Germline V gives CDR1 SGHTA, CDR2 FQGNSA. The CDR3 spans 14 residues. The starting material was unsorted PBMCs, obtained approximately 4 years after starting antiretroviral therapy. This sequence was found in a man in his late teens or twenties with HIV. This chain links TRBV7-2 with TRBJ2-1, with D possibly matching TRBD2 (6 bases). CDR3 DNA sequence: TGTGCCAGCAGCTTAGCGGGGGGTTACAATGAGCAGTTCTTC. Encoded protein: CASSLAGGYNEQFF.